This TCR beta chain was found in a study of shared clonotypes between healthy human individuals. At the level of the study: Two female and a few male donors aged 18 to 49 were enrolled.

Findings and limits, study-wide: What naive subsets generally showed was a larger estimated richness than memory subsets showed. The study found roughly 5% of naive CD4 clonotypes shared across a handful of donors. The study found lower generation probabilities in non-shared clonotypes than in those shared by all four donors.

Repertoires were generated with immunoSEQ multiplex PCR, while TCRdb's copy carries only in-frame clones and drops some. The table includes about 100,000 clones, 68% detected once. V lost 0 bases, J lost 4 bases, and 7 bases stayed unmatched. The CDR3 consists of 16 residues. Germline assignment: CDR1 LGHNA and CDR2 YNFKEQ. This clone has a single count. Its target is not known. The clonotype originates from a woman aged 25 to 39 in good health. The sequencing input was memory CD8+ T cells sorted from blood. The subset denotes: CD45RO+ cells pooled with CCR7-negative TemRA cells. V gene TRBV4-2 combines with J gene TRBJ1-1; 8 bases align to TRBD1. CDR3 protein: CASSQDHQGAGTEAFF. CDR3 nucleotide sequence: TGTGCCAGCAGCCAAGATCATCAGGGGGCCGGCACTGAAGCTTTCTTT.